This is a list of T cell receptor beta chains from one sample in a study of cytomegalovirus exposure and HLA in healthy donors. TCRdb's table, derived via immunoSEQ multiplex PCR, lists solely in-frame clones and lacks some. The sample totals 29,000 or so clones. The sequenced sample consisted of PBMCs. These receptors all stem from a man aged 30-40 years in good health and CMV-seronegative. Each CDR3 is given with its conserved first and last residue. The D gene is left open where the match is weak.

j_gene,v_gene,d_gene,CDR3aa,CDR3nt
TRBJ2-1,TRBV6-5,TRBD1,CASSYKGAAYNEQFF,TGTGCCAGCAGTTACAAGGGGGCTGCCTACAATGAGCAGTTCTTC
TRBJ1-4,TRBV27,.,CASRQHPGLTNEKLFF,TGTGCCAGCAGACAACACCCGGGACTTACTAATGAAAAACTGTTTTTT
TRBJ2-2,TRBV18,.,CASSPPPVANTGELFF,TGTGCCAGCTCACCCCCCCCTGTGGCTAACACCGGGGAGCTGTTTTTT
TRBJ2-6,TRBV4-2,TRBD1,CASSPGQGDSGANVLTF,TGTGCCAGCAGTCCGGGACAGGGGGACTCTGGGGCCAACGTCCTGACTTTC
TRBJ1-4,TRBV7-9,.,CASSLVLGSGYGTEKLFF,TGTGCCAGCAGCTTAGTTCTCGGGAGCGGATACGGGACGGAAAAACTGTTTTTT
TRBJ2-7,TRBV28,TRBD1,CASSLEQGAREQYF,TGTGCCAGCAGTTTAGAACAGGGGGCGCGGGAGCAGTACTTC
TRBJ2-1,TRBV5-1,TRBD1,CASSLEGTAYEQFF,TGCGCCAGCAGCTTGGAAGGGACAGCATATGAGCAGTTCTTC
TRBJ1-1,TRBV7-9,.,CASSLVRGVGGTEAFF,TGTGCCAGCAGCTTAGTTCGGGGGGTCGGTGGCACTGAAGCTTTCTTT
TRBJ1-1,TRBV5-1,.,CASSRLTGLNTEAFF,TGCGCCAGCAGCCGTCTCACAGGGCTGAACACTGAAGCTTTCTTT
TRBJ1-5,TRBV6-5,.,CASSITENNQPQHF,TGTGCCAGCTCAATTACAGAAAACAATCAGCCCCAGCATTTT
TRBJ2-7,TRBV10-3,TRBD2,CAIGGLAGVFYEQYF,TGTGCCATCGGGGGACTAGCGGGGGTTTTCTACGAGCAGTACTTC
TRBJ2-7,TRBV18,TRBD1,CASSYTGGSSYEQYF,TGTGCCAGCTCATATACAGGGGGGAGCTCCTACGAGCAGTACTTC
TRBJ2-7,TRBV5-1,TRBD2,CASSLGGSSGGYEQYF,TGCGCCAGCAGCTTGGGCGGGTCTAGCGGGGGGTACGAGCAGTACTTC
TRBJ2-7,TRBV15,.,CATIQGSLYEQYF,TGTGCCACCATCCAGGGCAGCCTCTACGAGCAGTACTTC
TRBJ1-1,TRBV11-2,.,CASSLLGLPGAFF,TGTGCCAGCAGCTTATTAGGTCTCCCGGGGGCTTTCTTT
TRBJ1-1,TRBV30,TRBD1,CASITHSQGAAFF,TGTGCCTCGATCACCCACTCCCAGGGGGCGGCTTTCTTT